A selection of T cell receptor beta chains follows, all from one sample in a study of identical twins. Using its own MiXCR run on the 5' RACE reads, TCRdb lists one record per CDR3 protein. The profile shows a few hundred thousand distinct CDR3 sequences, roughly 8% of them singletons. This same sample was also part of a study on yellow fever vaccine responses in identical twins.

Sample: CD8+ T cells sorted from blood. The receptors come from a woman aged 18-29 years in good health. Both conserved end residues are part of each CDR3. The D gene is left open where the match is weak. Expanded clones are given a class, and other clones once, few, many or no size at all.

V gene,J gene,D gene,clone size,CDR3 protein,CDR3 DNA
TRBV28,TRBJ2-7,TRBD1,.,CASGTDLYEQYF,TGTGCCAGCGGGACAGATCTCTACGAGCAGTACTTC
TRBV15,TRBJ2-7,.,once,CATSTAMAAEQYF,TGTGCCACCAGTACCGCCATGGCGGCCGAGCAGTACTTC
TRBV27,TRBJ2-1,.,many,CASSLGRTNNEQFF,TGTGCCAGCAGTTTAGGTCGCACAAACAATGAGCAGTTCTTC
TRBV7-9,TRBJ2-2,.,many,CASSLIGSNTGELFF,TGTGCCAGCAGCTTAATCGGGAGCAACACCGGGGAGCTGTTTTTT
TRBV27,TRBJ2-2,.,.,CASSYTRSGTGELFF,TGTGCCAGCAGTTATACTAGGAGCGGCACCGGGGAGCTGTTTTTT
TRBV3-1,TRBJ2-4,TRBD2,few,CASSQGLAGGPENIQYF,TGTGCCAGCAGCCAAGGACTAGCGGGGGGGCCAGAAAACATTCAGTACTTC
TRBV14,TRBJ2-1,TRBD1,few,CASSLIRTGYVEQFF,TGTGCCAGCAGCCTCATCCGGACAGGGTACGTTGAGCAGTTCTTC
TRBV4-1,TRBJ2-7,.,few,CASSQDVGAYEQYF,TGCGCCAGCAGCCAAGACGTGGGGGCCTACGAGCAGTACTTC
TRBV29-1,TRBJ2-7,.,few,CSVEQDTPYEQYF,TGCAGCGTTGAACAAGATACCCCCTACGAGCAGTACTTC
TRBV5-6,TRBJ2-7,TRBD1,many,CASSLGQGIHEQYF,TGTGCCAGCAGCTTGGGACAGGGAATCCACGAGCAGTACTTC
TRBV10-3,TRBJ2-2,TRBD1,few,CAISEATGVTGELFF,TGTGCCATCAGTGAGGCGACAGGGGTAACCGGGGAGCTGTTTTTT
TRBV6-5,TRBJ2-2,.,many,CASSYSSWGTGELFF,TGTGCCAGCAGTTACTCTTCCTGGGGCACCGGGGAGCTGTTTTTT
TRBV12-3/TRBV12-4,TRBJ1-2,TRBD1,many,CASMETGGQVDGYTF,TGTGCCAGCATGGAAACAGGGGGCCAGGTCGATGGCTACACCTTC
TRBV10-3,TRBJ2-7,TRBD1,few,CAISAADRDIATYEQYF,TGTGCCATCAGTGCAGCCGACAGGGACATTGCGACCTACGAGCAGTACTTC
TRBV20-1,TRBJ2-3,.,few,CSARFRLRTDTQYF,TGCAGTGCTAGATTCCGTTTGCGCACAGATACGCAGTATTTT
TRBV11-2,TRBJ2-3,.,many,CASSSRLPSTDTQYF,TGTGCCAGCAGTTCCCGACTACCTAGCACAGATACGCAGTATTTT
TRBV14,TRBJ2-7,TRBD1,.,CASSPPSGTGGLLFYEQYF,TGTGCCAGCAGCCCCCCGTCCGGGACAGGCGGACTTCTTTTCTACGAGCAGTACTTC
TRBV6-5,TRBJ2-7,TRBD2,few,CASSTSGRAYEQYF,TGTGCCAGCAGTACTAGCGGGAGGGCCTACGAGCAGTACTTC
TRBV10-3,TRBJ2-3,TRBD2,once,CAHASGEGTDTQYF,TGTGCCCACGCGAGCGGGGAAGGCACAGATACGCAGTATTTT
TRBV29-1,TRBJ1-2,.,many,CSVEETTVNYGYTF,TGCAGCGTTGAAGAAACAACCGTTAACTATGGCTACACCTTC
TRBV4-1,TRBJ2-7,TRBD1,few,CASSQDPGTGASEQYF,TGCGCCAGCAGCCAAGATCCCGGGACAGGGGCATCCGAGCAGTACTTC
TRBV2,TRBJ2-7,TRBD2,.,CASTEMPGLENYEQYF,TGTGCCAGCACTGAAATGCCGGGACTAGAAAACTACGAGCAGTACTTC
TRBV3-1,TRBJ2-3,TRBD2,.,CASSQVGRVSGGYTDTQYF,TGTGCCAGCAGCCAAGTGGGTCGGGTTAGCGGGGGATACACAGATACGCAGTATTTT
TRBV6-2/TRBV6-3,TRBJ2-2,.,many,CASSLSDSGELFF,TGTGCCAGCAGTCTATCCGACAGCGGGGAGCTGTTTTTT
TRBV7-9,TRBJ2-7,TRBD2,.,CASSLLPAGYHEQYF,TGTGCCAGCAGCTTACTCCCAGCGGGGTACCACGAGCAGTACTTC
TRBV10-3,TRBJ2-7,.,many,CAISEAGTSYEQYF,TGTGCCATCAGTGAGGCGGGGACATCCTACGAGCAGTACTTC
TRBV5-1,TRBJ2-7,.,many,CASSSEQGRVGYEQYF,TGCGCCAGCAGCTCGGAGCAGGGACGGGTCGGCTACGAGCAGTACTTC
TRBV7-3,TRBJ2-1,.,.,CASSLHPAGEQFF,TGTGCCAGCAGCCTCCACCCCGCGGGTGAGCAGTTCTTC
TRBV3-1,TRBJ2-7,.,many,CASSQGTGEQYF,TGTGCCAGCAGCCAAGGGACGGGCGAGCAGTACTTC
TRBV6-2/TRBV6-3,TRBJ2-7,TRBD2,.,CASSIQAGSSYEQYF,TGTGCCAGCAGTATTCAAGCGGGGAGCTCCTACGAGCAGTACTTC
TRBV4-1,TRBJ2-7,.,many,CASSQDRSGAAGEQYF,TGCGCCAGCAGCCAAGATAGGTCCGGGGCAGCTGGCGAGCAGTACTTC
TRBV20-1,TRBJ2-1,.,few,CSARGLKGVGDVGYNEQFF,TGCAGTGCTAGAGGGCTTAAGGGTGTGGGAGACGTCGGCTACAATGAGCAGTTCTTC
TRBV11-2,TRBJ2-1,TRBD2,many,CASSEKLALRHYNEQFF,TGTGCCAGCAGCGAAAAACTAGCGCTACGGCACTACAATGAGCAGTTCTTC
TRBV28,TRBJ2-7,.,.,CASSPRLTYEQYF,TGTGCCAGCAGTCCCCGATTGACCTACGAGCAGTACTTC
TRBV7-6,TRBJ2-7,TRBD2,.,CASSLGKAGVSYEQYF,TGTGCCAGCAGCTTAGGAAAGGCGGGAGTATCCTACGAGCAGTACTTC
TRBV20-1,TRBJ2-7,.,few,CSALGTSGGQYF,TGCAGTGCTCTCGGGACGTCCGGGGGGCAGTACTTC
TRBV2,TRBJ2-3,.,many,CASTEGTDTQYF,TGTGCCAGCACCGAGGGAACAGATACGCAGTATTTT
TRBV28,TRBJ2-7,.,few,CASIRQGSSYEQYF,TGTGCCAGCATACGGCAGGGAAGCTCCTACGAGCAGTACTTC
TRBV4-1,TRBJ2-1,.,many,CASTGPGNFPNEQFF,TGCGCCAGCACCGGGCCAGGAAACTTTCCCAATGAGCAGTTCTTC
TRBV3-1,TRBJ2-7,.,few,CACSQDARADRSYEQYF,TGTGCCTGCAGCCAAGATGCTAGGGCGGATCGATCCTACGAGCAGTACTTC
TRBV27,TRBJ2-7,TRBD2,few,CASSIAGYNGEQYF,TGTGCCAGCAGCATAGCGGGGTATAACGGCGAGCAGTACTTC
TRBV5-1,TRBJ2-1,.,many,CASSLVRGSYNEQFF,TGCGCCAGCAGCTTGGTACGGGGATCCTACAATGAGCAGTTCTTC
TRBV12-3/TRBV12-4,TRBJ1-3,.,.,CASSFSPGNTIYF,TGTGCCAGCAGTTTCAGTCCCGGAAACACCATATATTTT
TRBV28,TRBJ2-3,TRBD2,many,CASILAGGRADTQYF,TGTGCCAGCATCCTAGCGGGGGGGCGCGCAGATACGCAGTATTTT
TRBV4-3,TRBJ1-4,TRBD1,.,CASSPGQGNGKLFF,TGCGCCAGCAGCCCGGGACAGGGGAATGGAAAACTGTTTTTT